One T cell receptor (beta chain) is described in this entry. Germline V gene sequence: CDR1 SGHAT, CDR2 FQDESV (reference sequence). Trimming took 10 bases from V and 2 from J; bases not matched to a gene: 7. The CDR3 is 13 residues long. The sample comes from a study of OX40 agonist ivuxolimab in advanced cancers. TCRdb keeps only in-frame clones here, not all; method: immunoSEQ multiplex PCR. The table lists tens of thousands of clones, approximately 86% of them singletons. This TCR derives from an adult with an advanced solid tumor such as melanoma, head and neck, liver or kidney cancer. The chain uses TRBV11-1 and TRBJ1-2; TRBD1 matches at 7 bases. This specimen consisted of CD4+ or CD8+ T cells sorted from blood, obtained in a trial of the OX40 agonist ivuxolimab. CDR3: CATQGQPNYGYTF. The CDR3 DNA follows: TGTGCCACCCAGGGACAGCCCAACTATGGCTACACCTTC.